Listed below are T cell receptor beta chains from one sample, sequenced in a study of OX40 agonist ivuxolimab in advanced cancers. The data were produced by immunoSEQ multiplex PCR, yet TCRdb's version contains in-frame clones alone and is incomplete. The repertoire has approximately 99,000 clones, around 85% of them found once; the top ten carry around 5.2%. The sample in question was CD4+ or CD8+ T cells sorted from blood, obtained in a trial of the OX40 agonist ivuxolimab. These receptors all stem from an adult with an advanced solid tumor such as melanoma, head and neck, liver or kidney cancer. Each CDR3 is given with its conserved first and last residue. The D gene is left open where the match is weak. The listing skips clone size in some rows; elsewhere it reads once, few, many or a size class.

CDR3nt: TGTGCCAGCAGCCCGGGACTAGCGGGGGGGCCTAGCTCCTACAATGAGCAGTTCTTC
CDR3aa: CASSPGLAGGPSSYNEQFF
abundance: NA
j_gene: TRBJ2-1
d_gene: TRBD2
v_gene: TRBV4-2

CDR3nt: TGTGCCAGCAGCCGAGGACCCAGTGCCAATGAAAAACTGTTTTTT
CDR3aa: CASSRGPSANEKLFF
abundance: NA
j_gene: TRBJ1-4
d_gene: NA
v_gene: TRBV5-6

CDR3nt: TGTGCCAGCAGCCCCAGGAGTAGCAATCAGCCCCAGCATTTT
CDR3aa: CASSPRSSNQPQHF
abundance: few
j_gene: TRBJ1-5
d_gene: NA
v_gene: TRBV7-8

CDR3nt: TGTGCCAGCAGGGGACGGAGCCCTTCCAAGCAGTACTTC
CDR3aa: CASRGRSPSKQYF
abundance: NA
j_gene: TRBJ2-7
d_gene: NA
v_gene: TRBV6-5

CDR3nt: TGTGCCAGCAGCCAGGCCAGGACAACGAACACTGAAGCTTTCTTT
CDR3aa: CASSQARTTNTEAFF
abundance: NA
j_gene: TRBJ1-1
d_gene: NA
v_gene: TRBV11-2

CDR3nt: TGTGCCAGCAGCCGTTCCCAAGGAGAGACCCAGTACTTC
CDR3aa: CASSRSQGETQYF
abundance: few
j_gene: TRBJ2-5
d_gene: NA
v_gene: TRBV14

CDR3nt: TGTGCCAGCAGCTCCGGACTTTCTAATCAGCCCCAGCATTTT
CDR3aa: CASSSGLSNQPQHF
abundance: NA
j_gene: TRBJ1-5
d_gene: NA
v_gene: TRBV5-5

CDR3nt: TGTGCCAGCAGCCAAGAGGACAGGGGTGGGATGGATGGCTACACCTTC
CDR3aa: CASSQEDRGGMDGYTF
abundance: NA
j_gene: TRBJ1-2
d_gene: TRBD1
v_gene: TRBV4-2

CDR3nt: TGTGCCTGGAGTCCACTAGGGGGAAACTACAATGAGCAGTTCTTC
CDR3aa: CAWSPLGGNYNEQFF
abundance: NA
j_gene: TRBJ2-1
d_gene: NA
v_gene: TRBV30

CDR3nt: TGTGCCAGCGCGACAGGGAAAGGCAATCAGCCCCAGCATTTT
CDR3aa: CASATGKGNQPQHF
abundance: NA
j_gene: TRBJ1-5
d_gene: TRBD1
v_gene: TRBV2